A selection of T cell receptor beta chains follows, all from one sample in a study of T cell changes during pregnancy in multiple sclerosis. The method was immunoSEQ multiplex PCR; TCRdb's version includes in-frame clones alone and lacks a portion of them. The sample records some 95,000 clones, 92% being singletons. Sequencing used peripheral blood, obtained in the first trimester of pregnancy. The receptor source for this set is a female donor with multiple sclerosis, enrolled in a pregnancy study. Each CDR3 is given with its conserved first and last residue. A D gene is named only where the DNA matches it firmly. The size entry is marked missing in some rows and otherwise reads once, few, many or a size class.

clone_size d_call j_call v_call cdr3_aa cdr3_nt
. . TRBJ2-1 TRBV5-1 CASSPLRGLSYNEQFF TGCGCCAGCAGTCCGTTGAGAGGGTTGTCCTACAATGAGCAGTTCTTC
few . TRBJ2-1 TRBV9 CASSVGSLAKNEQFF TGTGCCAGCAGCGTAGGATCGCTCGCGAAGAATGAGCAGTTCTTC
. . TRBJ2-1 TRBV6-1 CASSEKAAPRGEQFF TGTGCCAGCAGTGAAAAAGCGGCCCCGCGAGGGGAGCAGTTCTTC
. . TRBJ2-1 TRBV6-5 CASALRQVSLGEQFF TGTGCCAGCGCCCTACGACAGGTCAGTTTAGGTGAGCAGTTCTTC
few TRBD1 TRBJ1-1 TRBV14 CASSPQTGTLNTEAFF TGTGCCAGCAGCCCTCAGACAGGGACCTTGAACACTGAAGCTTTCTTT
. . TRBJ1-5 TRBV7-9 CASSLEGQGDQPQHF TGTGCCAGCAGCTTAGAGGGTCAGGGCGATCAGCCCCAGCATTTT
. TRBD2 TRBJ2-7 TRBV28 CASSLISGRVYEQYF TGTGCCAGCAGTTTAATTAGCGGGAGGGTCTACGAGCAGTACTTC
. TRBD1 TRBJ2-1 TRBV28 CASSSERTGRNEQFF TGTGCCAGCAGCTCGGAGAGGACAGGGAGGAATGAGCAGTTCTTC
. . TRBJ1-4 TRBV5-6 CASSPGGGLSEKLFF TGTGCCAGCAGCCCTGGGGGGGGGCTAAGCGAAAAACTGTTTTTT
. TRBD1 TRBJ2-7 TRBV19 CATKGAGTGIYEQYF TGTGCCACCAAAGGCGCCGGGACAGGAATCTACGAGCAGTACTTC
. . TRBJ1-4 TRBV9 CASSVGERVINEKLFF TGTGCCAGCAGCGTAGGGGAGAGGGTAATTAATGAAAAACTGTTTTTT
. TRBD2 TRBJ2-1 TRBV27 CASRYLAGGPDEQFF TGTGCCAGCAGGTATCTAGCGGGAGGGCCCGATGAGCAGTTCTTC
. . TRBJ2-5 TRBV19 CASSNPGTQETQYF TGTGCCAGTAGCAATCCCGGGACTCAAGAGACCCAGTACTTC
. TRBD2 TRBJ2-1 TRBV5-4 CASSLGTSGVF TGTGCCAGCAGCTTGGGGACTAGCGGCGTCTTC
few TRBD2 TRBJ2-2 TRBV2 CASSRLAGVNTGELFF TGTGCCAGCAGTCGGCTAGCGGGGGTGAACACCGGGGAGCTGTTTTTT
once . TRBJ1-5 TRBV7-2 CASSLDRDQPQHF TGTGCCAGCAGCTTAGACAGGGATCAGCCCCAGCATTTT
once . TRBJ2-1 TRBV27 CASSLRTYYEQFF TGTGCCAGCAGTTTACGAACCTATTATGAGCAGTTCTTC